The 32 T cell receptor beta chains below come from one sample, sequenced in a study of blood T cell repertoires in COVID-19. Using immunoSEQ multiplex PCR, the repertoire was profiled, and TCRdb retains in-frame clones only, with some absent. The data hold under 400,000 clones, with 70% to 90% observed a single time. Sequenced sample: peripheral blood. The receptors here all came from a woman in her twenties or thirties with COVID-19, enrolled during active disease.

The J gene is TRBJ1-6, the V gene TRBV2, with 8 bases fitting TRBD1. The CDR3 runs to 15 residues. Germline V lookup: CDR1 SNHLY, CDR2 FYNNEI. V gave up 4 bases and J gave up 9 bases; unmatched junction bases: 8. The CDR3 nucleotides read TGTGCCAGCAGTGGCCAGGGGGCGCCGGGTTCACCCCTCCACTTT. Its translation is CASSGQGAPGSPLHF.

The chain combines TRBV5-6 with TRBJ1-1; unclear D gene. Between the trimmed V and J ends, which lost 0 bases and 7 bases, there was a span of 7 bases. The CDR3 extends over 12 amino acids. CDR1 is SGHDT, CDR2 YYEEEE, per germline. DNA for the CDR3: TGTGCCAGCAGCTTGGGAAGAGTTGAAGCTTTCTTT. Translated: CASSLGRVEAFF.

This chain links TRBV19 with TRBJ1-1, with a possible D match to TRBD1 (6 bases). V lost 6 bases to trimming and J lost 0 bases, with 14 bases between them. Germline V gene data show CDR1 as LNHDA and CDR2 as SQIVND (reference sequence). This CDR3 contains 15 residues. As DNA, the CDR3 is TGTGCCAGTAGGATGAAGACAGGTATGAACACTGAAGCTTTCTTT. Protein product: CASRMKTGMNTEAFF.

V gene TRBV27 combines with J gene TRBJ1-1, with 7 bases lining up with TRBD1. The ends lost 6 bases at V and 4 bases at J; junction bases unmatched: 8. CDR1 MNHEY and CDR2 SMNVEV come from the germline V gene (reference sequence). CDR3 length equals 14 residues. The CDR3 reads CASRVKGAGTEAFF. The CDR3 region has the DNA TGTGCCAGCAGGGTAAAGGGGGCGGGCACTGAAGCTTTCTTT.

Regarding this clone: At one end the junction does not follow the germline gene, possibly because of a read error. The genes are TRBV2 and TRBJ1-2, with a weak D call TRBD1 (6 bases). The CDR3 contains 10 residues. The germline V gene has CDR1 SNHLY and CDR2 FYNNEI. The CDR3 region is CASRRTATIF. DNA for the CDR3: TGTGCCAGCAGGAGGACAGCTACCATCTTC.

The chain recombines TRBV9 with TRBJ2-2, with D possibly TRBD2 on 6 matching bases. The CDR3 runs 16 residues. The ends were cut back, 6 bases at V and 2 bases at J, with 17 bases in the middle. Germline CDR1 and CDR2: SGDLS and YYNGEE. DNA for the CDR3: TGTGCCAGCACCCCACGTAGGACTACAAACACCGGGGAGCTGTTTTTT. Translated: CASTPRRTTNTGELFF. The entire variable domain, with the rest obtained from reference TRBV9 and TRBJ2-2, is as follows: DSGVTQTPKHLITATGQRVTLRCSPRSGDLSVYWYQQSLDQGLQFLIQYYNGEERAKGNILERFSAQQFPDLHSELNLSSLELGDSALYFCASTPRRTTNTGELFFGEGSRLTVL.

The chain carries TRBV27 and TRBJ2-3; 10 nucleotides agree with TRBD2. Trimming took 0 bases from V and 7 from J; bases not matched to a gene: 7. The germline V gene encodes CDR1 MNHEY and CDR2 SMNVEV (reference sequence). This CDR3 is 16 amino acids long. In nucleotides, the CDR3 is TGTGCCAGCAGTTTATCGCTAGCGGGGGTTAAATATACGCAGTATTTT. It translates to CASSLSLAGVKYTQYF.

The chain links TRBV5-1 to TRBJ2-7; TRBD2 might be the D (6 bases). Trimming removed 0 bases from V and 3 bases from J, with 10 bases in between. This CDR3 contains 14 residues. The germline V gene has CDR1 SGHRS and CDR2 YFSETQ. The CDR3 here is CASSLATGSYEQYF. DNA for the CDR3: TGCGCCAGCAGCTTGGCCACCGGGAGCTACGAGCAGTACTTC.

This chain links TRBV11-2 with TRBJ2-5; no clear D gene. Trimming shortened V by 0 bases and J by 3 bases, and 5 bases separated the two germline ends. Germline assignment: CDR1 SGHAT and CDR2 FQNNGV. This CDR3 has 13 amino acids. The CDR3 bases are TGTGCCAGCAGCTTAGATCGAGAAGAGACCCAGTACTTC. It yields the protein CASSLDREETQYF.

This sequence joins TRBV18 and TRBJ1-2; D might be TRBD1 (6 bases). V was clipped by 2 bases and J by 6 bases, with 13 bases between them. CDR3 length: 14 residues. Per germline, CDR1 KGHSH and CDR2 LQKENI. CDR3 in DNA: TGTGCCAGCTCACCAAGCCTCAGGGGAGATGGCTACACCTTC. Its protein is CASSPSLRGDGYTF.

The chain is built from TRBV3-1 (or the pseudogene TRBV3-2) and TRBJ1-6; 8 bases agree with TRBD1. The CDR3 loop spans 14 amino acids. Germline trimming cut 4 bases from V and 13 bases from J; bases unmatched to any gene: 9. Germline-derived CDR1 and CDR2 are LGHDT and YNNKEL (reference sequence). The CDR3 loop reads CASSPRTGRSPLHF. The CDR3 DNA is TGTGCCAGCAGCCCTCGGACAGGGAGGTCGCCCCTCCACTTT.

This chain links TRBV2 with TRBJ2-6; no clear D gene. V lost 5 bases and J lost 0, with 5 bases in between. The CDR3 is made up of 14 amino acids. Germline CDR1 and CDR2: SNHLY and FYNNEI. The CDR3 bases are TGTGCCAGCAGTCTATACTCTGGGGCCAACGTCCTGACTTTC. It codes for CASSLYSGANVLTF. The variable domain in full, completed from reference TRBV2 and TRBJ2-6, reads EPEVTQTPSHQVTQMGQEVILRCVPISNHLYFYWYRQILGQKVEFLVSFYNNEISEKSEIFDDQFSVERPDGSNFTLKIRSTKLEDSAMYFCASSLYSGANVLTFGAGSRLTVL.

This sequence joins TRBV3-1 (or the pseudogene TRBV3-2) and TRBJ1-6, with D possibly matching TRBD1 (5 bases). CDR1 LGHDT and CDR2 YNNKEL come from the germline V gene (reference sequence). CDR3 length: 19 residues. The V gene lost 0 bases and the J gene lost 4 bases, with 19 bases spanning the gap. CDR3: CASSQEILETEVYNSPLHF. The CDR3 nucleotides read TGTGCCAGCAGCCAAGAAATATTGGAGACAGAGGTTTATAATTCACCCCTCCACTTT.

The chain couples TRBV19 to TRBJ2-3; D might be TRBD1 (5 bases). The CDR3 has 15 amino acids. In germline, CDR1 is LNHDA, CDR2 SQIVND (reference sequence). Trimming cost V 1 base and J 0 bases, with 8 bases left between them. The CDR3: CASSIGGPSTDTQYF. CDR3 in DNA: TGTGCCAGTAGTATAGGGGGCCCGAGCACAGATACGCAGTATTTT.

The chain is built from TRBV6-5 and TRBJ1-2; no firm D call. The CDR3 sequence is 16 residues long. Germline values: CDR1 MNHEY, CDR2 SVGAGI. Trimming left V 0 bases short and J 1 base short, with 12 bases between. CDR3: CASSYSRSYFNYGYTF. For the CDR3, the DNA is TGTGCCAGCAGTTACTCGCGGAGCTACTTTAACTATGGCTACACCTTC.

DNA of the CDR3: TGTGCCAGCTCACCAGAGGGAGGAGGGACGAGGACTGAAGCTTTCTTT. Translating gives CASSPEGGGTRTEAFF. V and J are TRBV18 and TRBJ1-1; a weak D match, TRBD1 (5 bases). CDR3 size: 16 residues. V was clipped by 2 bases and J by 5 bases, with 18 bases between them. The germline V gene encodes CDR1 KGHSH and CDR2 LQKENI.

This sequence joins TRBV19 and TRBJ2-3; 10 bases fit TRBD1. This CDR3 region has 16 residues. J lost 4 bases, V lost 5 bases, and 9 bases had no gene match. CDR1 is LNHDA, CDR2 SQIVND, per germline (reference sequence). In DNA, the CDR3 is TGTGCCAGTAGTGCCTCCGGGACAGGGGACGCAGATACGCAGTATTTT. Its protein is CASSASGTGDADTQYF. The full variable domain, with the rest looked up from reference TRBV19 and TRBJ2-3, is DGGITQSPKYLFRKEGQNVTLSCEQNLNHDAMYWYRQDPGQGLRLIYYSQIVNDFQKGDIAEGYSVSREKKESFPLTVTSAQKNPTAFYLCASSASGTGDADTQYFGPGTRLTVL.

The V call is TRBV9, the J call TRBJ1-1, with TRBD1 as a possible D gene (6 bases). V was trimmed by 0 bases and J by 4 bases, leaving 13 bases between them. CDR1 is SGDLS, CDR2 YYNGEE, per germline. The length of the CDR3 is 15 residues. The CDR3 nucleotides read TGTGCCAGCAGCGTAGGGACAGTACCTCTCACTGAAGCTTTCTTT. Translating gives CASSVGTVPLTEAFF.

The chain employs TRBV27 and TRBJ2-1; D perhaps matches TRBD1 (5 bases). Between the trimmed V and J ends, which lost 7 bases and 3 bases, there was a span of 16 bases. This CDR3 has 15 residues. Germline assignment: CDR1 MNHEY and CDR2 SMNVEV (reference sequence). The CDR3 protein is CASIPLGASYNEQFF. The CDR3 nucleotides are TGTGCCAGCATTCCCTTAGGGGCCAGCTACAATGAGCAGTTCTTC.

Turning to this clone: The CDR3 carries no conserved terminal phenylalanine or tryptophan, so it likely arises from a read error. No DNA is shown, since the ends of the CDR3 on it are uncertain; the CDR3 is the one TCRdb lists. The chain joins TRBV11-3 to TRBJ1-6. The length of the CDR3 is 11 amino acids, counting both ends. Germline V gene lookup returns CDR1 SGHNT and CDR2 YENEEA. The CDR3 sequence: CASSLDPPGVG.

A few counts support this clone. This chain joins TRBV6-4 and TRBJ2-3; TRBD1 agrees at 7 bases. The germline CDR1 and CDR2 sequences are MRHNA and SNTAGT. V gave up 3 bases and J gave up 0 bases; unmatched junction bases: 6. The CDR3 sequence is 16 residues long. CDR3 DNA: TGTGCCAGCAGTGAAACCGGGACAGCTAGCACAGATACGCAGTATTTT. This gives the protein CASSETGTASTDTQYF.

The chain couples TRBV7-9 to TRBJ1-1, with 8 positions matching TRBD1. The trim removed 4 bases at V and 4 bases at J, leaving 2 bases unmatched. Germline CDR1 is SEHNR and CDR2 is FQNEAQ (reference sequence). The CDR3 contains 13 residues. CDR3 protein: CASSSTGVTEAFF. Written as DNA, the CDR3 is TGTGCCAGCAGCTCGACAGGGGTCACTGAAGCTTTCTTT.

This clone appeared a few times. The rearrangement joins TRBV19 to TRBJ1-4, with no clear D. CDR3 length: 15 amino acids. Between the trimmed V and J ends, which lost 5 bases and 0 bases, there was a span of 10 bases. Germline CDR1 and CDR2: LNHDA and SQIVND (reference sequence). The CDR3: CASSVSYTTNEKLFF. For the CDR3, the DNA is TGTGCCAGTAGTGTGTCATACACAACTAATGAAAAACTGTTTTTT.

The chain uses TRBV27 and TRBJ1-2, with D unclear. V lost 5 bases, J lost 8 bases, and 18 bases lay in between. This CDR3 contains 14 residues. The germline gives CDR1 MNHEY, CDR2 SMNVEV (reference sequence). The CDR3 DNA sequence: TGTGCCAGCAGTCCCCGACCCCCCAAGCGCGGCTACACCTTC. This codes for CASSPRPPKRGYTF.

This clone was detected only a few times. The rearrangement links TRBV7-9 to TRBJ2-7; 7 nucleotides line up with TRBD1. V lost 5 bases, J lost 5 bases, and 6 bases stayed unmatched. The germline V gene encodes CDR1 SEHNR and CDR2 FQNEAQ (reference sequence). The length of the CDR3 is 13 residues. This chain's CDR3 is CASSLEGADEQYF. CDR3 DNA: TGTGCCAGCAGCCTTGAGGGGGCGGACGAGCAGTACTTC.

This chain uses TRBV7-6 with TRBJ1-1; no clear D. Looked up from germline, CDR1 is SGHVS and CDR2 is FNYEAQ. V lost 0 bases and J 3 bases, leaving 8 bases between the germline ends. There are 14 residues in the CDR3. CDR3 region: CASSLAIFDTEAFF. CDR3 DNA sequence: TGTGCCAGCAGCTTAGCCATTTTTGACACTGAAGCTTTCTTT.

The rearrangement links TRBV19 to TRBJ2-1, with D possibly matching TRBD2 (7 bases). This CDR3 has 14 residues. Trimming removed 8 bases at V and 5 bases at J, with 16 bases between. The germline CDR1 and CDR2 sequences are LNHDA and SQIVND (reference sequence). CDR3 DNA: TGTGCCAGTGTTTCGTGGGGGGGCGACAATGAGCAGTTCTTC. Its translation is CASVSWGGDNEQFF.

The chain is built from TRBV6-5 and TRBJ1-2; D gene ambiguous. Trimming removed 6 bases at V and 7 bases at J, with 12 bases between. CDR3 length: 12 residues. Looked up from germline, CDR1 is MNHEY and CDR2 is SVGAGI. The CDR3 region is CASSWLDSGYTF. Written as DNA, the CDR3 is TGTGCCAGCAGCTGGCTAGACTCTGGCTACACCTTC.

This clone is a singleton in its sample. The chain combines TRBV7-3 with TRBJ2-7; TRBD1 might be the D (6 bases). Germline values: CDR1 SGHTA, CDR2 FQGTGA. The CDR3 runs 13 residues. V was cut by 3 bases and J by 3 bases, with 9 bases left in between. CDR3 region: CASSLDSGYEQYF. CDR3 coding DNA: TGTGCCAGCAGCTTGGACAGCGGCTACGAGCAGTACTTC.

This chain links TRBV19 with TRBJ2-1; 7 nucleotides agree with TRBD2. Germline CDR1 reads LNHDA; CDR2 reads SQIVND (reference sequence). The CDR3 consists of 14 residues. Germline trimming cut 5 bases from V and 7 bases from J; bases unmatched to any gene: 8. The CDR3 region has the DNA TGTGCCAGTAGTTCGGGACCCGGGGGGAATGAGCAGTTCTTC. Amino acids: CASSSGPGGNEQFF.

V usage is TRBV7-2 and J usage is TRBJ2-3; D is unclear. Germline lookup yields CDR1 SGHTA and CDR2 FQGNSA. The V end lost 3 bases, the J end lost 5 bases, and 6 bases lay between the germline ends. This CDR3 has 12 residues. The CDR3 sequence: CASSFGGDTQYF. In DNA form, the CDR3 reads TGTGCCAGCAGCTTCGGCGGAGATACGCAGTATTTT.

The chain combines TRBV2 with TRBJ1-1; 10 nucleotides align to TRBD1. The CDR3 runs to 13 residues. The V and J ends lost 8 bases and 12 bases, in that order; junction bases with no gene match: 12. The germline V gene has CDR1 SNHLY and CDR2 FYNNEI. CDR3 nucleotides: TGTGCCAGCGGTGCGGAGGGACAGGGGACAACTTTCTTT. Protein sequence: CASGAEGQGTTFF.